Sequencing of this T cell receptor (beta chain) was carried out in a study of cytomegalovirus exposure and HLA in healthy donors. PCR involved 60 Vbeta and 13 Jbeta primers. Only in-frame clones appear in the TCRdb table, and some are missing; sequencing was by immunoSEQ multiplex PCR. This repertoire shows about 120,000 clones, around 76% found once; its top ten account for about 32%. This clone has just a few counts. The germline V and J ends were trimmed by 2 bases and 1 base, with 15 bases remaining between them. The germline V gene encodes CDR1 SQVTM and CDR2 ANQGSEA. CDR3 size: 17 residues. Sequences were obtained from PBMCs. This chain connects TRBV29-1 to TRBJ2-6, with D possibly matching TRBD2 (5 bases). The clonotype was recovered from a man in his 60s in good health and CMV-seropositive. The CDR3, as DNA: TGCAGCGTTGAATTCGGGGTGCATCCTTCTGGGGCCAACGTCCTGACTTTC. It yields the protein CSVEFGVHPSGANVLTF.